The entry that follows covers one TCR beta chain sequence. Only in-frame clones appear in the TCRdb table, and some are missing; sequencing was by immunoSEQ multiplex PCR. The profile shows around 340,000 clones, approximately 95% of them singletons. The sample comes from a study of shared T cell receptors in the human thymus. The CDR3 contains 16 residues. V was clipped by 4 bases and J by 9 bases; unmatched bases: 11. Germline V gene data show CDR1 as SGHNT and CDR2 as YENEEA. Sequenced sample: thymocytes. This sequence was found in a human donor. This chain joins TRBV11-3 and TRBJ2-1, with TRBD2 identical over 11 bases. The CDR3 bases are TGTGCCAGCAGCTGGTCCCTACTAGCGGGAGAGGGTGAGCAGTTCTTC. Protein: CASSWSLLAGEGEQFF.